The rows below give T cell receptor beta chains drawn from one sample of a study of patients and donors after allogeneic stem cell transplantation. TCRdb independently ran MiXCR on the RT-PCR reads; one entry per CDR3 protein. The sample consists of about 160,000 distinct CDR3 sequences, 37% of them appearing once. Sequencing was done on a sample of blood, either unsorted or a sorted T cell fraction (not recorded which). The receptors derive from a human donor who was either an allogeneic HSCT recipient or a stem cell or donor lymphocyte infusion donor (not recorded which). It is not recorded whose cells these are; they may come from a transplant donor. The CDR3 runs from the conserved cysteine through the conserved F or W. Fields, in order: clone size, CDR3 length, J gene, D gene, V gene, CDR3 protein, CDR3 DNA. A D gene is named only where the DNA matches it firmly. Only part of the rows carry a size: once, few, many, or a class if the clone is expanded.

-,13,TRBJ1-1,-,TRBV28,CASTGTLNTEAFF,TGTGCCAGCACCGGGACCCTAAACACTGAAGCTTTCTTT
-,14,TRBJ2-3,-,TRBV12-3/TRBV12-4,CASSLPSYTDTQYF,TGTGCCAGCAGTTTACCCTCCTACACAGATACGCAGTATTTT
few,14,TRBJ1-1,-,TRBV9,CASSGGGKGTEAFF,TGTGCCAGCAGCGGGGGAGGTAAGGGCACTGAAGCTTTCTTT
-,13,TRBJ2-5,-,TRBV10-3,CAISPSGPETQYF,TGTGCCATCAGCCCCTCAGGTCCAGAGACCCAGTACTTC
-,12,TRBJ1-2,-,TRBV29-1,CSVEGPGAGYTF,TGCAGCGTTGAAGGGCCGGGCGCAGGCTACACCTTC
-,12,TRBJ2-2,-,TRBV2,CAAGGLNGELFF,TGTGCCGCAGGGGGGTTGAACGGGGAGCTGTTTTTT
-,13,TRBJ2-2,-,TRBV29-1,CSVNAANTGELFF,TGCAGCGTTAATGCCGCGAACACCGGGGAGCTGTTTTTT
few,15,TRBJ2-1,TRBD2,TRBV6-5,CASSYQLAGGPPQFF,TGTGCCAGCAGTTACCAACTAGCGGGGGGCCCCCCGCAGTTCTTC
few,15,TRBJ1-2,TRBD1,TRBV5-1,CASSFRGQDNYGYTF,TGCGCCAGCAGCTTCCGGGGACAGGACAACTATGGCTACACCTTC
-,17,TRBJ1-6,-,TRBV6-5,CASSYSKHRANNSPLHF,TGTGCCAGCAGTTACTCGAAGCACAGAGCCAACAATTCACCCCTCCACTTT
few,15,TRBJ1-2,-,TRBV15,CATSRVGSDNYGYTF,TGTGCCACCAGCAGAGTAGGATCTGATAACTATGGCTACACCTTC
-,12,TRBJ1-1,-,TRBV29-1,CSVEIIDTEAFF,TGCAGCGTTGAAATTATCGACACTGAAGCTTTCTTT
-,15,TRBJ2-3,-,TRBV4-3,CASSQGRHHTDTQYF,TGCGCCAGCAGCCAAGGACGGCACCACACAGATACGCAGTATTTT
few,13,TRBJ1-6,-,TRBV5-1,CASSVNRNSPLHF,TGCGCCAGCAGCGTAAACAGGAATTCACCCCTCCACTTT
many,11,TRBJ2-3,-,TRBV6-2/TRBV6-3,CAARRADTQYF,TGTGCCGCCAGAAGGGCGGATACGCAGTATTTT
-,13,TRBJ1-6,-,TRBV7-2,CASSLWPSSPLHF,TGTGCCAGCAGCTTGTGGCCTAGCTCACCCCTCCACTTT
few,13,TRBJ2-5,-,TRBV28,CASTPGGQETQYF,TGTGCCAGCACCCCGGGGGGCCAGGAGACCCAGTACTTC
-,15,TRBJ2-7,-,TRBV25-1,CASSELSIHLYEQYF,TGTGCCAGCAGTGAACTTTCGATACACCTCTACGAGCAGTACTTC
-,17,TRBJ1-6,TRBD1,TRBV6-5,CASTQSKDRGPNSPLHF,TGTGCCAGCACCCAAAGCAAGGACAGGGGGCCTAATTCACCCCTCCACTTT
-,13,TRBJ1-6,-,TRBV21-1,CAMPTSYNSPLHF,TGTGCCATGCCGACATCCTATAATTCACCCCTCCACTTT
few,17,TRBJ1-1,-,TRBV13,CASSLGLGPLMNTEAFF,TGTGCCAGCAGCTTAGGCCTTGGACCGCTGATGAACACTGAAGCTTTCTTT